The clone carrying this TCR beta chain was counted at least ten times. Its antigen is currently unknown. Molecular barcoding with unique molecular identifiers was used for the TCRbeta library. TCRdb reanalysed the PCR reads using MiXCR and keeps one entry per CDR3 protein. Of 400,000 to 550,000 distinct CDR3 sequences listed, 8% to 11% are singletons. The sample comes from a study of T-cell reconstitution after alpha-beta-depleted transplantation in children. Findings and limits, study-wide: By about two months after transplant, alpha-beta T cells reportedly arose from several hundred graft clones that had expanded.

With V trimmed by 6 bases and J by 6 bases, 6 bases remained unmatched. The CDR3 length is 14 residues. CDR1 is SGHVS and CDR2 is FQNEAQ in the germline V gene. The chain couples TRBV7-8 to TRBJ2-1, with 9 bases matching TRBD2. This material consisted of PBMCs, taken before TCRalphabeta/CD19-depleted stem cell transplant. The source of this sequence is a child aged 2-9 years with inherited bone marrow failure, due to receive a stem cell transplant. CDR3 in DNA: TGTGCCAGCAGTGGCGGGAGGGCCCCCAATGAGCAGTTCTTC. This translates into CASSGGRAPNEQFF.